This entry lists 25 T cell receptor beta chains sequenced from one sample in a study of T cells in Graves' hyperthyroidism and ophthalmopathy. Amplification targeted TCR beta CDR3 regions from RNA transcripts. During a first-round RT-PCR of the TCR CDR3, the HTBI primer set was used. TCRdb re-derived calls from the multiplex PCR reads in MiXCR, one entry per CDR3 protein. The repertoire holds hundreds of thousands of distinct CDR3 sequences, with 11% to 15% as singletons. The sequencing sample was made of blood. The source is a woman between 18 and 30 years old with Graves' hyperthyroidism.

This clonotype has ten or more counts. The chain carries TRBV27 and TRBJ2-7; the match to TRBD1 covers 9 bases. The CDR3 has 19 amino acids. Germline V CDR1 and CDR2: MNHEY, SMNVEV (reference sequence). The V segment lost 4 bases and the J segment 2 bases; nucleotides outside the gene matches: 18. CDR3 amino acids: CASSSPPNSDRGVAYEQYF. Here the CDR3 DNA reads TGTGCCAGCAGTTCCCCACCGAACTCCGACAGGGGGGTTGCCTACGAGCAGTACTTC.

The table lists this clonotype with a few counts. The V and J genes are TRBV28 and TRBJ2-1; 9 bases are shared with TRBD2. The CDR3 has 15 residues. The germline V gene encodes CDR1 MDHEN and CDR2 SYDVKM. Trimming cost V 5 bases and J 7 bases; bases outside gene matches: 9. The CDR3 reads CASSRAGGPWNEQFF. As DNA, the CDR3 is TGTGCCAGCAGTAGGGCGGGAGGGCCCTGGAATGAGCAGTTCTTC.

This chain uses TRBV29-1 with TRBJ2-7; D might be TRBD1 (6 bases). Per the germline V gene, CDR1 is SQVTM and CDR2 is ANQGSEA. Trimming stripped 6 bases from V and 9 bases from J, with 24 bases between. The CDR3 is 14 amino acids. In nucleotides, the CDR3 is TGCAGCGTGAGGGGGTCGGAACCATCCTGGGCGCAGTACTTC. Residues: CSVRGSEPSWAQYF.

The chain recombines TRBV18 with TRBJ2-4; 7 bases fit TRBD1. The CDR3 runs to 14 residues. Germline values: CDR1 KGHSH, CDR2 LQKENI. V lost 7 bases, J lost 7 bases, and 10 bases stayed unmatched. The CDR3 loop reads CASLNQGQFNIQYF. The CDR3 DNA follows: TGTGCCAGCTTAAACCAGGGACAGTTTAACATTCAGTACTTC.

Concerning this clonotype itself: A much larger clone lies one base from this, so it may be a read error. The chain uses TRBV6-9 and TRBJ2-1; 8 nucleotides align to TRBD1. Germline CDR1 is MNHGY and CDR2 is SVAAGI. This CDR3 has 15 amino acids. The J segment lost 10 bases and the V segment lost 3 bases, leaving 11 bases of the junction unmatched. The CDR3: CASSYLRTGTYEQFF. Written as DNA, the CDR3 is TGTGCCAGCAGTTACCTCCGGACAGGGACCTACGAGCAGTTCTTC.

This clonotype was recorded many times. V is TRBV20-1 and J is TRBJ2-6; D possibly corresponds to TRBD1 (5 bases). With 1 base removed from V and 0 bases from J, the gap between germline ends came to 7 bases. CDR3 size: 15 residues. CDR1 and CDR2 from the germline V gene are DFQATT and SNEGSKA (reference sequence). CDR3 coding DNA: TGCAGTGCTAGAGGTCAGGGCTCTGGGGCCAACGTCCTGACTTTC. It encodes CSARGQGSGANVLTF.

This clonotype was seen a few times. The gene calls are TRBV6-2 or TRBV6-3 and TRBJ2-7, with TRBD1 as a possible D gene (5 bases). V shed 5 bases and J shed 6 bases, with 20 bases lying between them. The V gene's germline CDR1 is MNHEY and CDR2 SVGEGT. The CDR3 runs to 15 residues. CDR3 coding DNA: TGTGCCAGCAGTGTCCATAGGGGAACGGAGTCCGAGCAGTACTTC. Protein sequence: CASSVHRGTESEQYF.

This clonotype was counted ten times or more. The V gene is TRBV7-9, the J gene TRBJ2-2; TRBD1 matches 7 bases. The junction had 8 bases not matched to a gene; V was cut back by 5 bases and J by 5 bases. The germline V gene has CDR1 SEHNR and CDR2 FQNEAQ (reference sequence). CDR3 length equals 15 residues. The CDR3 here is CASSQNRGRTGELFF. DNA of the CDR3: TGTGCCAGCAGCCAGAACAGGGGACGAACCGGGGAGCTGTTTTTT.

The rearrangement links TRBV28 to TRBJ1-3; D unclear. CDR1 MDHEN and CDR2 SYDVKM come from the germline V gene. The CDR3 covers 13 residues. V dropped 6 bases and J dropped 0 bases, with 6 bases sitting between them. The CDR3 bases are TGTGCCAGCAGCGCTTACTCTGGAAACACCATATATTTT. Protein sequence: CASSAYSGNTIYF.

This clonotype was recorded at least ten times. The CDR3 sequence is CASSESGSYNEQFF. For the CDR3, the DNA is TGCGCCAGCAGTGAGTCGGGTTCCTACAATGAGCAGTTCTTC. The chain combines TRBV10-1 with TRBJ2-1; D is undetermined. CDR1 WNHNN and CDR2 SYGVQD come from the germline V gene (reference sequence). This CDR3 has 14 residues. Trimming left V 0 bases short and J 1 base short, with 4 bases between.

This clonotype was detected a few times. This chain joins TRBV20-1 and TRBJ2-1; no clear D gene. The germline V and J ends were trimmed by 0 bases and 4 bases, with 10 bases remaining between them. Germline CDR1 and CDR2: DFQATT and SNEGSKA (reference sequence). This CDR3 comprises 14 residues. CDR3 region: CSARDRLVYNEQFF. In nucleotides, the CDR3 is TGCAGTGCTAGAGATCGACTCGTTTACAATGAGCAGTTCTTC.

This clonotype was picked up many times. V is TRBV28 and J is TRBJ2-1; no clear D gene. Germline V gene lookup returns CDR1 MDHEN and CDR2 SYDVKM. The CDR3 length is 18 residues. Deletions cut 4 bases from V and 0 bases from J, with 19 bases between. DNA of the CDR3: TGTGCCAGCAGTTACCCGGTAACCACTGTGAGCTCCTACAATGAGCAGTTCTTC. Protein product: CASSYPVTTVSSYNEQFF. Based on the CDR3 plus reference TRBV28 and TRBJ2-1, the full variable domain is DVKVTQSSRYLVKRTGEKVFLECVQDMDHENMFWYRQDPGLGLRLIYFSYDVKMKEKGDIPEGYSVSREKKERFSLILESASTNQTSMYLCASSYPVTTVSSYNEQFFGPGTRLTVL.

With regard to this clonotype: A read error may be the cause here, since a much bigger clone is one base away. The chain links TRBV20-1 to TRBJ2-1; no reliable D call. Trimming stripped 6 bases from V and 10 bases from J, with 16 bases between. This CDR3 is 12 amino acids long. CDR1 DFQATT and CDR2 SNEGSKA come from the germline V gene (reference sequence). The CDR3 reads CSAEIRPLEQFF. CDR3 DNA: TGCAGTGCCGAGATTCGTCCTCTGGAGCAGTTCTTC.

This clonotype was counted a few times. The chain carries TRBV2 and TRBJ2-3; 9 bases map to TRBD2. The CDR3 has 18 residues. CDR1 and CDR2 (germline): SNHLY, FYNNEI. J was trimmed by 2 bases and V by 4 bases; bases with no gene match: 13. The CDR3 protein is CASSVGGGRAVDTDTQYF. The CDR3 DNA reads as TGTGCCAGCAGTGTGGGTGGCGGGAGGGCCGTGGACACAGATACGCAGTATTTT.

This clonotype was counted ten times or more. The chain couples TRBV3-1 to TRBJ1-2; the match to TRBD1 covers 8 bases. Unmatched junction bases numbered 5, after V lost 6 bases and J lost 5 bases. The CDR3 is 13 residues long. Germline CDR1 reads LGHDT; CDR2 reads YNNKEL (reference sequence). In DNA, the CDR3 is TGTGCCAGCAGTCGATGGACAGGGTATGGCTACACCTTC. As protein: CASSRWTGYGYTF.

About this clonotype itself: This could be a read error, since a much larger clone is one nucleotide away. This chain connects TRBV24-1 to TRBJ2-5; TRBD1 agrees at 9 bases. This CDR3 comprises 15 residues. Germline V gene lookup returns CDR1 KGHDR and CDR2 SFDVKD. The CDR3 DNA reads as TGTGCCACCAGCCAGCTTACAGGGGGCAGAGAGGCCCAGTACTTC. The encoded protein is CATSQLTGGREAQYF.

The chain recombines TRBV6-1 with TRBJ2-7, with TRBD2 matching over 7 bases. Germline CDR1 is MNHNS and CDR2 is SASEGT. Trimming cost V 10 bases and J 1 base; bases outside gene matches: 7. The CDR3 loop spans 13 amino acids. CDR3 DNA: TGTGCCACGGGAGGTGCGGGTTCCTACGAGCAGTACTTC. Amino acid sequence: CATGGAGSYEQYF.

Only a few counts were recorded for this clonotype. The chain links TRBV2 to TRBJ2-1; D is ambiguous. CDR1 is SNHLY and CDR2 is FYNNEI in the germline V gene. This CDR3 comprises 11 residues. Trimming left V 4 bases short and J 5 bases short, with 3 bases between. As DNA, the CDR3 is TGTGCCAGCAGTGTCAACAATGAGCAGTTCTTC. This sequence encodes CASSVNNEQFF.

This clonotype has a count of ten or more. The chain recombines TRBV3-1 with TRBJ2-7; TRBD2 matches at 7 bases. The junction had 5 bases not matched to a gene; V was cut back by 1 base and J by 5 bases. This CDR3 has 14 residues. Germline-derived CDR1 and CDR2 are LGHDT and YNNKEL (reference sequence). As DNA, the CDR3 is TGTGCCAGCAGCCAAGGAGCGAGCGGGAACGAGCAGTACTTC. This gives the protein CASSQGASGNEQYF.

This clonotype was recorded many times. The chain employs TRBV7-9 and TRBJ2-5, with TRBD2 matching 7 bases. Losses at the gene ends were 1 base for V and 5 bases for J; bases not matched to a gene: 10. The CDR3 is 16 residues long. Germline values: CDR1 SEHNR, CDR2 FQNEAQ (reference sequence). CDR3 amino acids: CASSLGPQTGGETQYF. For the CDR3, the DNA is TGTGCCAGCAGCTTAGGACCTCAGACGGGAGGCGAGACCCAGTACTTC.

The chain joins TRBV4-1 to TRBJ1-5; no definite D call. Germline V CDR1 and CDR2: MGHRA, YSYEKL. This CDR3 comprises 14 residues. Trimming took off 2 bases at V and 1 base at J, with 6 bases between the two ends. The CDR3 reads CASSQSQSNQPQHF. CDR3 nucleotides: TGCGCCAGCAGCCAAAGTCAGAGCAATCAGCCCCAGCATTTT.

This chain links TRBV6-1 with TRBJ2-1; 13 positions match TRBD2. The junction had 6 bases not matched to a gene; V was cut back by 6 bases and J by 10 bases. The CDR3 is made up of 14 amino acids. Germline assignment: CDR1 MNHNS and CDR2 SASEGT. CDR3 DNA: TGTGCCAGCAGGTGGACTAGCGGGGGCCGGGAGCAGTTCTTC. It is translated as CASRWTSGGREQFF.

The chain couples TRBV4-1 to TRBJ1-1, with 7 nucleotides matching TRBD1. V dropped 0 bases and J dropped 7; count of bases not matched to a gene: 2. CDR3 length: 13 residues. Germline-derived CDR1 and CDR2 are MGHRA and YSYEKL. DNA of the CDR3: TGCGCCAGCAGCCAAGAGGGGGACAGTGAAGCTTTCTTT. It yields the protein CASSQEGDSEAFF.

The gene calls are TRBV27 and TRBJ2-1; 7 positions agree with TRBD1. The CDR3 spans 17 residues. After removal of 6 bases from V and 3 bases from J, the junction contained 14 bases not matched to a gene. Germline V lookup: CDR1 MNHEY, CDR2 SMNVEV (reference sequence). The CDR3, as DNA: TGTGCCAGCAGCCAACCATTTGGACAGGCCAACTACAATGAGCAGTTCTTC. This gives the protein CASSQPFGQANYNEQFF.

This clonotype was picked up many times. This rearrangement joins TRBV11-2 to TRBJ2-1; no reliable D call. Trimming shortened V by 5 bases and J by 3 bases, and 11 bases separated the two germline ends. Germline CDR1 reads SGHAT; CDR2 reads FQNNGV. The CDR3 has 14 amino acids. The CDR3 DNA reads TGTGCCAGCAGCGCCCAAACATACTACAATGAGCAGTTCTTC. Translation: CASSAQTYYNEQFF.